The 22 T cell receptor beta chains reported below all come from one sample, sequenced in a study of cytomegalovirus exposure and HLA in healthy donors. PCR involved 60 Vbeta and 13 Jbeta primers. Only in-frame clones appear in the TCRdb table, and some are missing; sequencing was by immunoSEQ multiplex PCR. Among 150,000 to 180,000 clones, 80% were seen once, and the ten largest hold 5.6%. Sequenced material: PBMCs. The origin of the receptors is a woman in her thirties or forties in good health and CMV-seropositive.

CDR3 residues: CASTPRRTNAYEQYF. In DNA form, the CDR3 reads TGTGCCAGCACCCCCCGGAGGACTAACGCCTACGAGCAGTACTTC. The chain couples TRBV2 to TRBJ2-7, with D maybe TRBD2 (6 bases). The length of the CDR3 is 15 residues. V lost 7 bases, J lost 2 bases, and 18 bases lay in between. CDR1 and CDR2 from the germline V gene are SNHLY and FYNNEI.

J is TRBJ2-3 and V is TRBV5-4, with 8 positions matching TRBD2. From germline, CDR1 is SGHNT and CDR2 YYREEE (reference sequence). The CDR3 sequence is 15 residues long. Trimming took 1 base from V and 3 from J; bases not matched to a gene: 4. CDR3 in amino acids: CASSLKSGSTDTQYF. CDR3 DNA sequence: TGTGCCAGCAGCTTGAAAAGCGGGAGTACAGATACGCAGTATTTT.

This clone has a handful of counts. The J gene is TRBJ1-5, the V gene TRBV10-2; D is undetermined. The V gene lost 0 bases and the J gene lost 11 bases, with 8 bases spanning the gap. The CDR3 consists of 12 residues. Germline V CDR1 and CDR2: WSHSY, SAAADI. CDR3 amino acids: CASSESGRAQHF. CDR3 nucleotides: TGCGCCAGCAGTGAGTCGGGTCGGGCCCAGCATTTT.

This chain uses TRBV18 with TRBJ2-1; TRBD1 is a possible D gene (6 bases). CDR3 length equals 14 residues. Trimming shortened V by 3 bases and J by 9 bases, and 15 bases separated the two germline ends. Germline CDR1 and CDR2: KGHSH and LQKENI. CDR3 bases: TGTGCCAGCTCACCGAACAGGGCAGCTACTGAGCAGTTCTTC. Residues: CASSPNRAATEQFF.

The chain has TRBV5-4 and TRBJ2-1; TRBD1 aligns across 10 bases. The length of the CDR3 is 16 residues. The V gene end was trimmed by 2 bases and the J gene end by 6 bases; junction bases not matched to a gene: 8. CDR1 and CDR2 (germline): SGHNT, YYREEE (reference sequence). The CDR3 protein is CASSLGGGTGANEQFF. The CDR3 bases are TGTGCCAGCAGCTTAGGGGGGGGGACAGGGGCCAATGAGCAGTTCTTC.

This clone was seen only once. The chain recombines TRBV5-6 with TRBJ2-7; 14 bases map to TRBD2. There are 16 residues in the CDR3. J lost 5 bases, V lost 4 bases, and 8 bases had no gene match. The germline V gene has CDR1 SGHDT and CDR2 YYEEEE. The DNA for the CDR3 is TGTGCCAGCAGCCGTCGGACTAGCGGGAGGAGCGACGAGCAGTACTTC. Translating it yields CASSRRTSGRSDEQYF.

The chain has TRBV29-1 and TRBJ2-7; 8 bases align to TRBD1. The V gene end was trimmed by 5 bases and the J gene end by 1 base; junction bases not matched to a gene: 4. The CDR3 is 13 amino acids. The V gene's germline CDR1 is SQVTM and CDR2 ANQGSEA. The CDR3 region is CSVLRTGSYEQYF. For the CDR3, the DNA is TGCAGCGTTCTTAGGACAGGGTCCTACGAGCAGTACTTC.

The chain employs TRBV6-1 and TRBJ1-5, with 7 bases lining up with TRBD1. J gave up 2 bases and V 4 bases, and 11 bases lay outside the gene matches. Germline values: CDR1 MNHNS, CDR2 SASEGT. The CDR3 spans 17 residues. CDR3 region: CASSATFPQGGNQPQHF. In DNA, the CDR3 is TGTGCCAGCAGTGCCACTTTTCCCCAGGGGGGCAATCAGCCCCAGCATTTT.

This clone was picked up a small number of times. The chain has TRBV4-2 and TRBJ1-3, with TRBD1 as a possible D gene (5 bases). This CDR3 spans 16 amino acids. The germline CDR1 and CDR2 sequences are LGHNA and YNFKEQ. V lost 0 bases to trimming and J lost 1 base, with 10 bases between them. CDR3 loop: CASSQEAGLSGNTIYF. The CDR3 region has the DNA TGTGCCAGCAGCCAAGAGGCAGGGCTTTCTGGAAACACCATATATTTT.

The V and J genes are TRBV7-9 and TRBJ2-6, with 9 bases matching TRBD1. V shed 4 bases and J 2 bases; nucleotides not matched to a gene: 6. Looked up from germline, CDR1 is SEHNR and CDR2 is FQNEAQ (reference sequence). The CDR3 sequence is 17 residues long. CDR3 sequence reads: CASSSGTGKAGANVLTF. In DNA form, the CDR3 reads TGTGCCAGCAGCTCCGGGACAGGGAAAGCTGGGGCCAACGTCCTGACTTTC.

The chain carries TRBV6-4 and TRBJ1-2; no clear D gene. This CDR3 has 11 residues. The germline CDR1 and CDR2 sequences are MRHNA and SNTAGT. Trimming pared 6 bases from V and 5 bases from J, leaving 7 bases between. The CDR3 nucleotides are TGTGCCAGCAGCCCCCCGTATGGCTACACCTTC. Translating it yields CASSPPYGYTF.

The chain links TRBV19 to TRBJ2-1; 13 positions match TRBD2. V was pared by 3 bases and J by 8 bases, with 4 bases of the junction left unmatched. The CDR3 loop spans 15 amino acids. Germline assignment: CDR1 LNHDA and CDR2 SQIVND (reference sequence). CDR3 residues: CASSIRTSGSDEQFF. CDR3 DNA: TGTGCCAGTAGTATCCGGACTAGCGGGAGCGATGAGCAGTTCTTC. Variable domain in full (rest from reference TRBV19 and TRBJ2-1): DGGITQSPKYLFRKEGQNVTLSCEQNLNHDAMYWYRQDPGQGLRLIYYSQIVNDFQKGDIAEGYSVSREKKESFPLTVTSAQKNPTAFYLCASSIRTSGSDEQFFGPGTRLTVL.

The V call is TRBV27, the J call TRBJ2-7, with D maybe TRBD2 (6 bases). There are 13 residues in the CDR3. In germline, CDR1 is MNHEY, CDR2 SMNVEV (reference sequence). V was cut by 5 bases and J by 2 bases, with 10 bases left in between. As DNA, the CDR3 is TGTGCCAGCAGTCATACTAGCACCTACGAGCAGTACTTC. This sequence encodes CASSHTSTYEQYF.

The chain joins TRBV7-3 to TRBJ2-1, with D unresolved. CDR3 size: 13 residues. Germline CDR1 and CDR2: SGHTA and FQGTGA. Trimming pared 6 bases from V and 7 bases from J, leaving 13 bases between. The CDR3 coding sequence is TGTGCCAGCAGGTCCGATCGGGTGAATGAGCAGTTCTTC. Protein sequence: CASRSDRVNEQFF.

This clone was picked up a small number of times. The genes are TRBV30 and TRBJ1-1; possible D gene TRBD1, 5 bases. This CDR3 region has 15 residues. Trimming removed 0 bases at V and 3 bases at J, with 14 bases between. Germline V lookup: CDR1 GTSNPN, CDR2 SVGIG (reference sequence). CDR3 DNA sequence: TGTGCCTGGAGTGTAACTCAGGGCCCATACACTGAAGCTTTCTTT. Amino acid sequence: CAWSVTQGPYTEAFF.

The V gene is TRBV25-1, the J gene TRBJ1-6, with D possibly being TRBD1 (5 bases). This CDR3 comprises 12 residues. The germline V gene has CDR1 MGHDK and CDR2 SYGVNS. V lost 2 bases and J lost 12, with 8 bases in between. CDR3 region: CASSEQGLPLHF. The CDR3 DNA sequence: TGTGCCAGCAGTGAACAGGGTTTACCCCTCCACTTT.

CDR3 amino acids: CASSLVGGRTTDTQYF. CDR3 DNA sequence: TGTGCCAGCAGCTTAGTTGGCGGGAGAACCACAGATACGCAGTATTTT. The chain couples TRBV7-6 to TRBJ2-3; 7 bases agree with TRBD2. The germline V gene has CDR1 SGHVS and CDR2 FNYEAQ. J was trimmed by 2 bases and V by 1 base; bases with no gene match: 6. The length of the CDR3 is 16 residues.

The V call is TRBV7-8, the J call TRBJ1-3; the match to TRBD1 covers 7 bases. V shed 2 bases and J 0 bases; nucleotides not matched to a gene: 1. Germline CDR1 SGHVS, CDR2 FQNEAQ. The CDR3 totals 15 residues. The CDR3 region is CASSLRDSSGNTIYF. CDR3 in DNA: TGTGCCAGCAGCTTACGGGACAGCTCTGGAAACACCATATATTTT. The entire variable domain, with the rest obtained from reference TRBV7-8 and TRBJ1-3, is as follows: GAGVSQSPRYKVAKRGQDVALRCDPISGHVSLFWYQQALGQGPEFLTYFQNEAQLDKSGLPSDRFFAERPEGSVSTLKIQRTQQEDSAVYLCASSLRDSSGNTIYFGEGSWLTVV.

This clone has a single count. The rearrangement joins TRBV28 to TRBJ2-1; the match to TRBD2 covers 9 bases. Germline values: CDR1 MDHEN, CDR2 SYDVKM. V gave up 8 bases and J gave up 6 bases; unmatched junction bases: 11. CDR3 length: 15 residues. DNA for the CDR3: TGTGCCAGCGCCAATCTTGGTAGCGGGAGCAATGAGCAGTTCTTC. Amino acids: CASANLGSGSNEQFF.

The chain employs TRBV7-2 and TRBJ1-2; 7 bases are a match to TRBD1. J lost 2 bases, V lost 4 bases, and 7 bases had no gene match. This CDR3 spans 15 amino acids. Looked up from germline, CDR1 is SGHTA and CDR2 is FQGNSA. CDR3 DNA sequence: TGTGCCAGCAGCTACACTACAGGGGCGAACTATGGCTACACCTTC. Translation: CASSYTTGANYGYTF. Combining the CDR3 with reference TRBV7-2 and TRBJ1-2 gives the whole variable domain GAGVSQSPSNKVTEKGKDVELRCDPISGHTALYWYRQSLGQGLEFLIYFQGNSAPDKSGLPSDRFSAERTGGSVSTLTIQRTQQEDSAVYLCASSYTTGANYGYTFGSGTRLTVV.

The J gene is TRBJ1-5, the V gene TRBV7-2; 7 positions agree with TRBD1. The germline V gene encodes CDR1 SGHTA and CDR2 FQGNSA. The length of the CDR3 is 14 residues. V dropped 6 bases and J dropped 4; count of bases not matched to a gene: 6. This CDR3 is CASRQTGSNQPQHF. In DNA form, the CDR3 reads TGTGCCAGCAGACAGACAGGGTCGAATCAGCCCCAGCATTTT.

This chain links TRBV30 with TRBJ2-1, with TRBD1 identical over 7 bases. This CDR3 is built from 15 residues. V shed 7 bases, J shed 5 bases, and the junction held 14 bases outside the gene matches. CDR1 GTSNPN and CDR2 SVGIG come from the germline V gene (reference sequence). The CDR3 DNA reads TGTGCCTCGTACTTCAGACAGGGTTCCCACAATGAGCAGTTCTTC. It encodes CASYFRQGSHNEQFF.